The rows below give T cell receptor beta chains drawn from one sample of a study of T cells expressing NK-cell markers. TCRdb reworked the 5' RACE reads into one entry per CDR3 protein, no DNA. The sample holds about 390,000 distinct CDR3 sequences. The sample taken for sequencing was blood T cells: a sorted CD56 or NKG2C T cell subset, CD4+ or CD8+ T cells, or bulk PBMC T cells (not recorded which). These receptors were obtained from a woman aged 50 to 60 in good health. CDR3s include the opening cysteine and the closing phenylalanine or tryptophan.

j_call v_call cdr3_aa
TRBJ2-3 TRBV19 CASSIEGDGQDTQYF
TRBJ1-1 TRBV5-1 CASSFWSRGDTEAFF
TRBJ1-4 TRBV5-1 CARGQPNEKLFF
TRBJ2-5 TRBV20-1 CSARSFGLETQYF
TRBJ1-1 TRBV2 CASSGPREVEAFF
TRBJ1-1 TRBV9 CASSVVWHPNTEAFF
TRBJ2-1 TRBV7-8 CASSADRAGAKFF
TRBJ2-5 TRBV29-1 CSGAHSGETQYF
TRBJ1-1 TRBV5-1 CASSFLGSASGNTEAFF
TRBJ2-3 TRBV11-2 CASSLLAGRPTDTQYF
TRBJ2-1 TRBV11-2 CASSFWQTNEQFF
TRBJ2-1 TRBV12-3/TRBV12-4 CASSLLVREEDEQFF
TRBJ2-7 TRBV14 CASSQGGRGSYEQYF
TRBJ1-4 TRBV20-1 CSARGSTGSNEKLFF
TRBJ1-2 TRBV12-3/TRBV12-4 CASSFLGNYGYTF
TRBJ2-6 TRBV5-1 CASSMSPGTGANVLTF
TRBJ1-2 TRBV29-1 CSVRQGGGYTF
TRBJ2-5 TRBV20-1 CSARGGTSGRLREETQYF
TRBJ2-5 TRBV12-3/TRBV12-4 CASSLKEGGKTQYF
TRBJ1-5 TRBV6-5 CASRFKAEGISQPQHF
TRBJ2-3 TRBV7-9 CASTSGADTQYF
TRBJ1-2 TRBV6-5 CASSLRQFTSYGYTF
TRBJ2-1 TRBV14 CASSPLRDFNEQFF
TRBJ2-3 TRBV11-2 CASSPGTSGRDTQYF
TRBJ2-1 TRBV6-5 CASSFIGSANEQFF
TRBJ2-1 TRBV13 CASSDSLAASGNEQFF
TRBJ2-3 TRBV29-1 CSVEDRRSSTDTQYF
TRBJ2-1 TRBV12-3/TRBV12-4 CASSLFVLAGEYGLNEQFF
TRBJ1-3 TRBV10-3 CAISEFVREGTGNTIYF
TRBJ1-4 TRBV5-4 CASSLVLNEKLFF
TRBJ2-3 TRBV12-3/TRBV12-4 CATSSPGQTTDTQYF
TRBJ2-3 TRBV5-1 CASSRSGPPKDTQYF
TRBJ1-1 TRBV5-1 CASSLVPGVGGAEAFF
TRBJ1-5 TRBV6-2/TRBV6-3 CASVTDRAQPQHF
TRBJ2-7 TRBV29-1 CSVVFFGRSFRGEQYF
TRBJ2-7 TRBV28 CASSGSGMDEQYF
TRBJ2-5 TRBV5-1 CASGPTGNQETQYF
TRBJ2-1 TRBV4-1 CASSQGVGPYGNEQFF
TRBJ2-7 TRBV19 CASSSGLASYEQYF
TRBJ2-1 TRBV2 CASSDDYNEQFF
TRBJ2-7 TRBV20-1 CSARVRGGTYEQYF
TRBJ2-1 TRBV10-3 CAISESGAGGINEQFF
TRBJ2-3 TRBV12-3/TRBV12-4 CASTRGTDTQYF
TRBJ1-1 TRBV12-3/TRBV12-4 CASSLSISGGLDTEAFF
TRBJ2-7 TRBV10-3 CAISRDRGDSYEQYF
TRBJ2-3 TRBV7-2 CASSPTMGRDTQYF
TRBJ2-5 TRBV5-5 CASWGDGTGETQYF
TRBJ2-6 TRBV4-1 CASSQAMTSGANVLTF
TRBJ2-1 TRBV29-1 CSVEEEDSYNEQFF
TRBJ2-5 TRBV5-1 CASSFRDRVRETQYF
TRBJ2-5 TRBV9 CASSVGGLAGGQETQYF
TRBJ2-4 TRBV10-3 CAISVGGTKNIQYF
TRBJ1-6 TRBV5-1 CASSNPTGDNSPLHF
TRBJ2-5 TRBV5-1 CASSQFGFLGQETQYF
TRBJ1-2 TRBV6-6 CASSLPRDRGPNYGYTF